These 9 T cell receptor beta chains originate from one sample sequenced in a study of T cell changes during pregnancy in multiple sclerosis. Sequencing used immunoSEQ multiplex PCR; TCRdb keeps in-frame clones, though not all of them. The sample contains around 57,000 clones, roughly 92% of which appear only once. The sequencing used CD4+ T cells from peripheral blood mononuclear cells, collected in the third trimester of pregnancy. The receptors shown here come from a female donor with multiple sclerosis, enrolled in a pregnancy study.

Written as DNA, the CDR3 is TGTGCCACCATGGGACAGGGATCGAACACTGAAGCTTTCTTT. Encoded protein: CATMGQGSNTEAFF. The rearrangement joins TRBV10-3 to TRBJ1-1, with TRBD1 matching over 9 bases. The junction had 7 bases not matched to a gene; V was cut back by 10 bases and J by 1 base. The germline CDR1 and CDR2 sequences are ENHRY and SYGVKD. This CDR3 region has 14 residues.

V gene TRBV18 combines with J gene TRBJ2-3, with 16 positions matching TRBD2. Germline trimming cut 3 bases from V and 1 base from J; bases unmatched to any gene: 4. The germline V gene has CDR1 KGHSH and CDR2 LQKENI. The CDR3 runs to 18 residues. This CDR3 is CASSPPGLAGGGTDTQYF. The CDR3 DNA sequence: TGTGCCAGCTCACCTCCGGGACTAGCGGGGGGGGGCACAGATACGCAGTATTTT.

CDR3 DNA: TGCAGCGTTGAACAACTAGCGGGGTCCGGGGAGCTGTTTTTT. Translation gives CSVEQLAGSGELFF. The chain is built from TRBV29-1 and TRBJ2-2, with 10 bases aligning to TRBD2. J gave up 6 bases and V 2 bases, and 3 bases lay outside the gene matches. The CDR3 spans 14 residues. Germline CDR1 and CDR2: SQVTM and ANQGSEA.

DNA for the CDR3: TGTGCCAGCAGTTACTCGAGGGTAGCTGGAAACACCATATATTTT. It is translated as CASSYSRVAGNTIYF. V is TRBV6-5 and J is TRBJ1-3; D not resolved. The CDR3 runs to 15 residues. CDR1 and CDR2 (germline): MNHEY, SVGAGI. V was pared by 0 bases and J by 2 bases, with 8 bases between.

The V and J genes are TRBV7-9 and TRBJ2-7; TRBD1 might be the D (5 bases). CDR1 and CDR2 from the germline V gene are SEHNR and FQNEAQ (reference sequence). The CDR3 consists of 15 residues. The ends were cut back, 5 bases at V and 2 bases at J, with 16 bases in the middle. CDR3 loop: CASSPDTHSTYEQYF. CDR3 bases: TGTGCCAGCAGCCCGGACACTCATTCGACCTACGAGCAGTACTTC.

The CDR3 DNA sequence: TGTGCCAGCAGCACACAGGGTCCCTATCTCTACGAGCAGTACTTC. This encodes CASSTQGPYLYEQYF. J is TRBJ2-7 and V is TRBV5-4; tentative D call: TRBD1 (6 bases). This CDR3 contains 15 residues. CDR1 is SGHNT, CDR2 YYREEE, per germline (reference sequence). Trimming pared 4 bases from V and 3 bases from J, leaving 17 bases between.

The rearrangement uses TRBV30 and TRBJ1-3; D is ambiguous. Per germline, CDR1 GTSNPN and CDR2 SVGIG (reference sequence). CDR3 length: 14 residues. V was clipped by 0 bases and J by 0 bases, with 6 bases between them. The CDR3, as DNA: TGTGCCTGGAGTGTTTGGCACTCTGGAAACACCATATATTTT. Its protein is CAWSVWHSGNTIYF.

V gene TRBV2 combines with J gene TRBJ2-7; 8 bases fit TRBD1. Losses at the gene ends were 9 bases for V and 6 bases for J; bases not matched to a gene: 10. From germline, CDR1 is SNHLY and CDR2 FYNNEI. The CDR3 is made up of 13 amino acids. CDR3: CARTRGRGSEQYF. DNA of the CDR3: TGTGCCAGAACCAGGGGGCGCGGTAGCGAGCAGTACTTC.

The J gene is TRBJ2-1, the V gene TRBV6-1, with D perhaps matching TRBD1 (5 bases). Trimming removed 0 bases from V and 6 bases from J, with 15 bases in between. The CDR3 extends over 16 amino acids. Germline CDR1 MNHNS, CDR2 SASEGT. This CDR3 reads CASSEAFRTQTNEQFF. The CDR3 region has the DNA TGTGCCAGCAGTGAAGCATTCAGGACACAGACCAATGAGCAGTTCTTC.